This section outlines one T cell receptor (beta chain) sequence together with its context. The junction does not match germline at one end; this may be a read error. This record belongs to a study of CD8+CD57+ T cells in acquired aplastic anemia. Study information: Sorted CD4+ and CD8+ cells yielded about 3 ug of DNA on average.

Selection for sequencing was limited to patients who had shown CD8+CD57+ cell expansion by flow cytometry. CDR1 and CDR2 from the germline V gene are MNHEY and SVGAGI. CDR3 length equals 17 residues. Using genomic DNA as the template, TCR beta VDJ and CDR3 profiling was carried out. TCRdb re-derived calls from the reads in MiXCR, one entry per CDR3 protein. The profile shows under 200,000 distinct CDR3 sequences, about half of them singletons. The chain recombines TRBV6-5 with TRBJ2-6, with TRBD1 matching 8 bases. This clonotype was sampled from a human donor with aplastic anemia. The sequenced material came from sorted CD4+, CD8+, or CD8+CD57+ T cells (not recorded which) from PBMCs. The CDR3 loop reads CVSSFNRGFSGANVLTF. The CDR3 bases are TGTGTCAGCAGTTTCAACAGGGGGTTTTCTGGGGCCAACGTCCTGACTTTC.